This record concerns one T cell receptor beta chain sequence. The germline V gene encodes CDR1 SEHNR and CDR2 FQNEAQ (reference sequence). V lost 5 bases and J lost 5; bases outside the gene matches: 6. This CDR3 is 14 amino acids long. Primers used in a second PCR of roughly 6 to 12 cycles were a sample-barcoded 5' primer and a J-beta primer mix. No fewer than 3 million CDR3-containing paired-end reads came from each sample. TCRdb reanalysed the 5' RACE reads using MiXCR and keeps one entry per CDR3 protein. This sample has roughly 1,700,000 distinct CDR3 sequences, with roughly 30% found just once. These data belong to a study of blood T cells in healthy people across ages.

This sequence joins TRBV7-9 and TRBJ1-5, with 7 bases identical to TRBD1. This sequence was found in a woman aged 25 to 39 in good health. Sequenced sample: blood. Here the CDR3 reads CASSPTGIHQPQHF. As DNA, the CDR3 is TGTGCCAGCAGCCCGACAGGGATCCATCAGCCCCAGCATTTT.